Below, 27 T cell receptor beta chains from the same sample are listed, as sequenced in a study of CD8 T cells in ankylosing spondylitis. Each CDR3 protein is one row after TCRdb ran MiXCR on the 5' RACE reads. In the table there are some 130,000 distinct CDR3 sequences, about an eighth of which are singletons. The sequenced material came from blood, either unsorted or a sorted T cell fraction (not recorded which). These receptors came from a female donor with ankylosing spondylitis or in good health (not recorded which).

This clonotype was recorded at least ten times. The chain employs TRBV13 and TRBJ2-7; D is possibly TRBD2 (5 bases). Per germline, CDR1 PRHDT and CDR2 FYEKMQ (reference sequence). The CDR3 sequence is 14 residues long. V lost 3 bases to trimming and J lost 4 bases, with 13 bases between them. The CDR3, as DNA: TGTGCCAGCAGCTTCTCATCGGGATCGTACGAGCAGTACTTC. Protein product: CASSFSSGSYEQYF.

This clonotype has ten or more counts. This chain connects TRBV28 to TRBJ2-2; unclear D gene. Germline assignment: CDR1 MDHEN and CDR2 SYDVKM. The CDR3 loop spans 15 amino acids. V was pared by 5 bases and J by 0 bases, with 10 bases between. The CDR3 sequence: CASSTLGTNTGELFF. The CDR3 DNA reads TGTGCCAGCAGTACCCTGGGTACGAACACCGGGGAGCTGTTTTTT.

As for this clonotype: Just one base apart from a much larger clone, this may be a read error. This sequence joins TRBV24-1 and TRBJ2-1; TRBD1 might be the D (6 bases). Germline lookup yields CDR1 KGHDR and CDR2 SFDVKD. The CDR3 has 12 residues. The CDR3 loop is CATSRGWNEQSF. CDR3 bases: TGTGCCACCTCTAGGGGGTGGAATGAGCAGTCCTTC.

The chain employs TRBV3-1 and TRBJ2-7; D possibly uses TRBD1 or TRBD2 (5 bases each). V dropped 5 bases and J dropped 6 bases, with 8 bases sitting between them. Per the germline V gene, CDR1 is LGHDT and CDR2 is YNNKEL (reference sequence). There are 11 residues in the CDR3. The DNA of the CDR3 is TGTGCCAGCAGCGAAGGGACCGAGCAGTACTTC. Its protein is CASSEGTEQYF.

The table lists this clonotype with many counts. V is TRBV12-3 or TRBV12-4 and J is TRBJ2-1; TRBD2 is a possible D gene (6 bases). The CDR3 consists of 14 residues. Trimming shortened V by 1 base and J by 3 bases, and 7 bases separated the two germline ends. Written as DNA, the CDR3 is TGTGCCAGCAGTTTAGTAGCGGACTACAATGAGCAGTTCTTC. Protein product: CASSLVADYNEQFF.

This clonotype has a handful of counts. The rearrangement uses TRBV12-3 or TRBV12-4 and TRBJ2-3; D could derive from TRBD1 or TRBD2 (6 bases each). This CDR3 is 19 amino acids long. Trimming shortened V by 6 bases and J by 2 bases, and 27 bases separated the two germline ends. The CDR3 protein is CASRVGRGLRRALTDTQYF. Written as DNA, the CDR3 is TGTGCCAGCAGGGTCGGCAGGGGACTTCGGAGGGCCCTCACAGATACGCAGTATTTT.

This clonotype has just a few counts. The chain uses TRBV18 and TRBJ2-1, with 16 bases identical to TRBD2. The CDR3 has 20 amino acids. The junction had 16 bases not matched to a gene; V was cut back by 4 bases and J by 7 bases. Germline V gene data show CDR1 as KGHSH and CDR2 as LQKENI. The CDR3 nucleotides are TGTGCCAGCTCACGTTACCTGGGACTAGCGGGGGGGCCGAGTCAGAATGAGCAGTTCTTC. This gives the protein CASSRYLGLAGGPSQNEQFF.

This clonotype has ten or more counts. The chain carries TRBV5-1 and TRBJ2-7, with D perhaps TRBD1 (6 bases). This CDR3 contains 15 residues. Trimming shortened V by 4 bases and J by 5 bases, and 19 bases separated the two germline ends. The V gene's germline CDR1 is SGHRS and CDR2 YFSETQ. CDR3 in amino acids: CASSPGESKFNEQYF. CDR3 nucleotide sequence: TGCGCCAGCAGCCCAGGGGAGTCGAAGTTTAACGAGCAGTACTTC.

Of note for this clonotype: Since a much larger clone is just one base distant, this may be a read error. The V and J genes are TRBV7-2 and TRBJ2-3; D unclear. CDR1 SGHTA and CDR2 FQGNSA come from the germline V gene. V lost 4 bases to trimming and J lost 7 bases, with 12 bases between them. The CDR3 spans 13 residues. The CDR3 protein is CASSSGYRNTQYF. The CDR3 DNA is TGTGCCAGCAGCTCTGGGTACCGGAATACGCAGTATTTT.

This clonotype was counted at least ten times. J is TRBJ2-2 and V is TRBV14; no clear D gene. In germline, CDR1 is SGHDN, CDR2 FVKESK. Trimming left V 4 bases short and J 4 bases short, with 13 bases between. This CDR3 comprises 15 residues. CDR3 DNA sequence: TGTGCCAGCAGCCGGGATACGGTCGGCACCGGGGAGCTGTTTTTT. It encodes CASSRDTVGTGELFF.

This clonotype was seen at least ten times. The CDR3: CASSTMTGGAGLGGYTF. For the CDR3, the DNA is TGTGCCAGCAGCACAATGACAGGGGGAGCTGGGCTTGGCGGCTACACCTTC. This sequence joins TRBV3-1 and TRBJ1-2; 9 bases agree with TRBD1. Germline V gene sequence: CDR1 LGHDT, CDR2 YNNKEL (reference sequence). This CDR3 is 17 amino acids long. J gave up 8 bases and V 5 bases, and 18 bases lay outside the gene matches.

This clonotype was counted ten times or more. V gene TRBV20-1 combines with J gene TRBJ1-5; 9 bases map to TRBD1. The CDR3 runs to 13 residues. The V and J ends lost 6 bases and 11 bases, in that order; junction bases with no gene match: 11. Germline-derived CDR1 and CDR2 are DFQATT and SNEGSKA (reference sequence). This CDR3 is CSAPGTGRGSQHF. The CDR3 DNA is TGCAGTGCACCCGGGACAGGGCGCGGGTCCCAGCATTTT.

This clonotype was detected ten times or more. This rearrangement joins TRBV3-1 to TRBJ2-2; D not resolved. This CDR3 is built from 14 residues. V was shortened by 1 base and J by 6 bases, with 9 bases between the two germline ends. Germline V CDR1 and CDR2: LGHDT, YNNKEL (reference sequence). In DNA, the CDR3 is TGTGCCAGCAGCCAAGGGCTAGGGTCCGGGGAGCTGTTTTTT. Translation gives CASSQGLGSGELFF.

As for this clonotype: Since a much larger clone is just one base distant, this may be a read error. The chain has TRBV28 and TRBJ2-3; 9 bases align to TRBD1. The germline CDR1 and CDR2 sequences are MDHEN and SYDVKM. The CDR3 is 12 amino acids. The DNA for the CDR3 is TGTGCCATCAGTTATTGGACAGGGGCGCAGTATTTT. It translates to CAISYWTGAQYF.

This clonotype was detected many times. The rearrangement links TRBV7-2 to TRBJ1-4; D ambiguous. Trimming took off 1 base at V and 5 bases at J, with 11 bases between the two ends. This CDR3 region has 15 residues. Germline V gene lookup returns CDR1 SGHTA and CDR2 FQGNSA. The CDR3 bases are TGTGCCAGCAGCTTAGGTGGGCCGCCGAATGAAAAACTGTTTTTT. It translates to CASSLGGPPNEKLFF.

This rearrangement joins TRBV16 to TRBJ2-1; possibly TRBD2 for D (6 bases). Germline V gene data show CDR1 as KGHSY and CDR2 as FQNENV. The CDR3 sequence is 15 residues long. V dropped 3 bases and J dropped 6 bases, with 15 bases sitting between them. Here the CDR3 reads CASSQTSNSVNEQFF. For the CDR3, the DNA is TGTGCCAGCAGCCAGACTAGTAATTCGGTCAATGAGCAGTTCTTC.

This clonotype was detected many times. The V call is TRBV12-3 or TRBV12-4, the J call TRBJ2-1; 9 nucleotides align to TRBD2. The CDR3 is made up of 16 amino acids. With 3 bases clipped from V and 10 bases from J, the junction kept 13 bases outside the gene matches. Here the CDR3 reads CASSFPTSGRGGEQFF. The CDR3 DNA is TGTGCCAGCAGTTTTCCGACTAGCGGCAGGGGGGGGGAGCAGTTCTTC.

The sample holds many counts of this clonotype. This chain links TRBV7-9 with TRBJ1-4; D perhaps matches TRBD1 (5 bases). The CDR3 is 13 amino acids. Germline-derived CDR1 and CDR2 are SEHNR and FQNEAQ (reference sequence). V was clipped by 3 bases and J by 7 bases, with 9 bases between them. CDR3 amino acids: CASSFIGVEKLFF. For the CDR3, the DNA is TGTGCCAGCAGCTTTATAGGGGTTGAAAAACTGTTTTTT.

This sequence joins TRBV12-3 or TRBV12-4 and TRBJ2-2; 11 positions agree with TRBD2. V lost 6 bases and J lost 4; bases outside the gene matches: 7. This CDR3 has 16 amino acids. CDR3 coding DNA: TGTGCCAGCAGACCCCTCACTAGCGGGGGCACCGGGGAGCTGTTTTTT. Its protein is CASRPLTSGGTGELFF.

This clonotype has ten or more counts. The rearrangement links TRBV12-3 or TRBV12-4 to TRBJ1-2, with D uncertain. The length of the CDR3 is 15 residues. V lost 1 base and J 0 bases, leaving 9 bases between the germline ends. The DNA of the CDR3 is TGTGCCAGCAGTTTAGGCGGAGAAGCTAACTATGGCTACACCTTC. Protein: CASSLGGEANYGYTF.

The rearrangement uses TRBV4-2 and TRBJ2-2; D might be TRBD2 (5 bases). This CDR3 is built from 15 residues. Trimming stripped 0 bases from V and 3 bases from J, with 8 bases between. The germline gives CDR1 LGHNA, CDR2 YNFKEQ. The CDR3 spells CASSQEEGDTGELFF. Here the CDR3 DNA reads TGTGCCAGCAGCCAAGAAGAGGGAGACACCGGGGAGCTGTTTTTT.

This clonotype was counted many times. The chain couples TRBV18 to TRBJ2-7; D remains unclear. V gave up 5 bases and J gave up 2 bases, with 13 bases separating them. CDR3 size: 14 residues. Germline CDR1 KGHSH, CDR2 LQKENI. The CDR3, as DNA: TGTGCCAGCTCATCAGGCCGCAAGACCTACGAGCAGTACTTC. Protein: CASSSGRKTYEQYF.

At least ten counts were recorded for this clonotype. V and J are TRBV29-1 and TRBJ1-1, with a weak D call TRBD1 (5 bases). The CDR3 sequence is 12 residues long. CDR1 is SQVTM, CDR2 ANQGSEA, per germline. V was pared by 5 bases and J by 5 bases, with 12 bases between. The CDR3 here is CSVTRDYTEAFF. The CDR3 DNA reads TGCAGCGTTACCAGGGATTATACTGAAGCTTTCTTT.

This clonotype has a count of ten or more. This rearrangement joins TRBV7-9 to TRBJ2-3, with TRBD2 as a possible D gene (5 bases). Germline-derived CDR1 and CDR2 are SEHNR and FQNEAQ (reference sequence). The ends were cut back, 5 bases at V and 6 bases at J, with 12 bases in the middle. This CDR3 has 13 residues. The CDR3 sequence: CASSPPSIDTQYF. In nucleotides, the CDR3 is TGTGCCAGCAGCCCACCTAGCATCGATACGCAGTATTTT.

The sample holds many counts of this clonotype. This chain links TRBV27 with TRBJ1-4; 8 positions agree with TRBD1. V was clipped by 6 bases and J by 7 bases; unmatched bases: 4. This CDR3 is built from 13 residues. Per germline, CDR1 MNHEY and CDR2 SMNVEV (reference sequence). The CDR3 DNA sequence: TGTGCCAGCAGCCGAACAGGGGGTGAAAAACTGTTTTTT. Its protein is CASSRTGGEKLFF.

This clonotype was found many times. The junction differs from germline at one of its ends, possibly a read error. This rearrangement joins TRBV28 to TRBJ1-1; TRBD1 agrees at 10 bases. CDR1 is MDHEN, CDR2 SYDVKM, per germline. CDR3 size: 14 residues. CDR3 nucleotides: TGTGCCAGCAGGGGACAGGGGTTGAAGACTGAAGCTTTCTTT. It specifies CASRGQGLKTEAFF.

This clonotype was found many times. CDR3 in amino acids: CASSLEPRGETQYF. CDR3 DNA sequence: TGCGCCAGCAGCTTGGAGCCAAGGGGAGAGACCCAGTACTTC. The chain is built from TRBV5-1 and TRBJ2-5; TRBD1 is a possible D gene (5 bases). From germline, CDR1 is SGHRS and CDR2 YFSETQ. V shed 0 bases and J shed 4 bases, with 10 bases lying between them. The CDR3 runs to 14 residues.